This TCR beta chain was sequenced in a study of immune evolution from preneoplasia to lung adenocarcinoma. Sequencing was performed with immunoSEQ multiplex PCR; in TCRdb, only in-frame clones are kept and a portion is missing. The top ten hold around a tenth of the sample, which has 4,500 to 5,500 clones, approximately 73% seen once. Germline-derived CDR1 and CDR2 are SGHDN and FVKESK. The CDR3 is 15 amino acids. The V gene lost 1 base and the J gene lost 3 bases, with 12 bases spanning the gap. The receptor was isolated from a person aged 65 to 85 with lung adenocarcinoma. What was sequenced was FFPE minimally invasive lung adenocarcinoma tissue. The chain links TRBV14 to TRBJ1-1; the D gene is possibly TRBD1 (6 bases). CDR3 nucleotide sequence: TGTGCCAGCAGCCAAGTTATGGACAGCTACACTGAAGCTTTCTTT. It encodes CASSQVMDSYTEAFF.